The rows below give T cell receptor beta chains drawn from one sample of a study of T cell changes during pregnancy in multiple sclerosis. The protocol was immunoSEQ multiplex PCR, while the TCRdb copy is restricted to in-frame clones and leaves out a portion. The repertoire includes 66,000 or so clones, roughly 91% of them detected once, and approximately 5.3% sits in the top ten. The sequences come from CD8+ T cells from peripheral blood mononuclear cells, collected before pregnancy. These receptor sequences come from a female donor with multiple sclerosis, enrolled in a pregnancy study. Each CDR3 is given with its conserved first and last residue. D genes are given only for firm matches. Some rows mark clone size as missing; the rest say once, few, many or name a class of expanded clone.

D gene,clone size,V gene,J gene,CDR3 protein,CDR3 DNA
TRBD1,NA,TRBV13,TRBJ2-7,CASRPGTVSYEQYF,TGTGCCAGCCGGCCCGGGACAGTGTCCTACGAGCAGTACTTC
NA,NA,TRBV9,TRBJ2-5,CASSVDTIQETQYF,TGTGCCAGCAGCGTAGATACTATTCAAGAGACCCAGTACTTC
TRBD2,once,TRBV13,TRBJ2-7,CASSLGRGGDIYYEQYF,TGTGCCAGCAGCTTAGGCCGGGGGGGGGACATTTACTACGAGCAGTACTTC
NA,NA,TRBV9,TRBJ1-4,CASSVGGGGEKLFF,TGTGCCAGCAGCGTAGGAGGAGGAGGGGAAAAACTGTTTTTT
NA,NA,TRBV6-5,TRBJ2-7,CASSYSSTGDEQYF,TGTGCCAGCAGTTACTCCTCGACCGGGGACGAGCAGTACTTC
NA,NA,TRBV4-1,TRBJ2-3,CASSQAADTDTQYF,TGCGCCAGCAGCCAAGCTGCAGACACAGATACGCAGTATTTT
NA,once,TRBV11-2,TRBJ1-5,CASSLTDSSNQPQHF,TGTGCCAGCAGCTTAACCGACAGCTCCAATCAGCCCCAGCATTTT
NA,NA,TRBV5-4,TRBJ1-1,CASRPDLGTEAFF,TGTGCCAGCAGACCGGACTTGGGCACTGAAGCTTTCTTT
NA,NA,TRBV2,TRBJ2-3,CASRAHGGDTQYF,TGTGCCAGCAGGGCCCACGGGGGAGATACGCAGTATTTT
NA,NA,TRBV19,TRBJ2-5,CASSEAPETQYF,TGTGCCAGTAGTGAAGCACCGGAGACCCAGTACTTC
TRBD2,few,TRBV4-1,TRBJ2-3,CASSPYSGTSGDTQYF,TGCGCCAGCAGCCCCTATTCCGGGACTAGCGGGGATACGCAGTATTTT
TRBD1,NA,TRBV14,TRBJ1-6,CASSGQGRRSPLHF,TGTGCCAGCAGCGGACAGGGACGAAGATCACCCCTCCACTTT
NA,NA,TRBV6-1,TRBJ1-5,CASSEWGHHSNQPQHF,TGTGCCAGCAGTGAGTGGGGACACCATAGCAATCAGCCCCAGCATTTT
NA,once,TRBV29-1,TRBJ2-7,CSVGSPGGEQYF,TGCAGCGTTGGTTCGCCGGGTGGCGAGCAGTACTTC
NA,NA,TRBV19,TRBJ2-5,CASSTREGEETQYF,TGTGCCAGTAGTACCCGAGAGGGCGAAGAGACCCAGTACTTC
TRBD1,NA,TRBV4-1,TRBJ1-1,CASSLGTEYTEAFF,TGCGCCAGCAGCCTCGGGACAGAGTACACTGAAGCTTTCTTT
NA,NA,TRBV27,TRBJ2-7,CASSFSKGDEQYF,TGTGCCAGCAGTTTTTCTAAGGGGGACGAGCAGTACTTC